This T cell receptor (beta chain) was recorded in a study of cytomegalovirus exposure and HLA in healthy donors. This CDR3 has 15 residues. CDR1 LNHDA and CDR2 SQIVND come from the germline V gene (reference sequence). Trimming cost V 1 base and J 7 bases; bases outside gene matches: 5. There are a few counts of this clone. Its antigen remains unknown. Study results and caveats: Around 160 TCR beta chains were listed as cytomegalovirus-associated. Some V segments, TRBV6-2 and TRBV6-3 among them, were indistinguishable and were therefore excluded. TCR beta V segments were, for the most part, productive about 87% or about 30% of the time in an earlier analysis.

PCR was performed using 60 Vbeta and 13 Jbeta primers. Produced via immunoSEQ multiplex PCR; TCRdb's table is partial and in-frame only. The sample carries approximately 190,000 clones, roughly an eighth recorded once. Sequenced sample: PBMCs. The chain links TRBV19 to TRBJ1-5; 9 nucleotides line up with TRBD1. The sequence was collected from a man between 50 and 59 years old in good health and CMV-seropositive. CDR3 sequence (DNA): TGTGCCAGTAGTATAGCCGTGACAGGGGGGCAGCCCCAGCATTTT. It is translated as CASSIAVTGGQPQHF. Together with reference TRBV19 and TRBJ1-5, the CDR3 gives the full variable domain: DGGITQSPKYLFRKEGQNVTLSCEQNLNHDAMYWYRQDPGQGLRLIYYSQIVNDFQKGDIAEGYSVSREKKESFPLTVTSAQKNPTAFYLCASSIAVTGGQPQHFGDGTRLSIL.